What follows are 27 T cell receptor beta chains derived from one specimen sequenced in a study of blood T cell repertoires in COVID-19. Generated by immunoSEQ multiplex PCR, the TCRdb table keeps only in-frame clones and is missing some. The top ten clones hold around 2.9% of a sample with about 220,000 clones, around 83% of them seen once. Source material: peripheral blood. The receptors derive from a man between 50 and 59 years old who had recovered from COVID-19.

In DNA form, the CDR3 reads TGTGCCACCAGTGGGAACAGGGTTCATTCTGAGCAGTTCTTC. Translated: CATSGNRVHSEQFF. The chain employs TRBV24-1 and TRBJ2-1; maybe TRBD1 (6 bases). This CDR3 contains 14 residues. Germline V gene sequence: CDR1 KGHDR, CDR2 SFDVKD. Trimming removed 5 bases from V and 9 bases from J, with 16 bases in between.

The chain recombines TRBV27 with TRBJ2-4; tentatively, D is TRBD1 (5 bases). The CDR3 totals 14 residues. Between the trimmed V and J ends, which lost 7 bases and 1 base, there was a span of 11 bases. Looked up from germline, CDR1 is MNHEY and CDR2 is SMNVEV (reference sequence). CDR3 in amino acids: CASNPDIAKNIQYF. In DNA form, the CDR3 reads TGTGCCAGCAACCCGGACATCGCCAAAAACATTCAGTACTTC.

This CDR3 is CASSGSEDTQYF. CDR3 bases: TGCGCCAGCAGCGGCTCCGAAGATACGCAGTATTTT. The rearrangement joins TRBV5-1 to TRBJ2-3, with D hard to call. The CDR3 is 12 amino acids. Trimming removed 4 bases from V and 5 bases from J, with 8 bases in between. From germline, CDR1 is SGHRS and CDR2 YFSETQ.

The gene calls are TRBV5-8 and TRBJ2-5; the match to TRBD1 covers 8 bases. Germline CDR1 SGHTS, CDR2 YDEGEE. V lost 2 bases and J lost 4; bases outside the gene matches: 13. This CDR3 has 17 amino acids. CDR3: CASSFQGRGGTGETQYF. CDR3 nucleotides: TGTGCCAGCAGCTTTCAAGGGCGTGGCGGGACAGGAGAGACCCAGTACTTC.

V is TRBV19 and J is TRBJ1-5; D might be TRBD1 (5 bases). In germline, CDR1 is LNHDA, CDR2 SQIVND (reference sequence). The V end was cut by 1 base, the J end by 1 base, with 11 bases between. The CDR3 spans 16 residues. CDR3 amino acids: CASSIVVTASNQPQHF. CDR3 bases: TGTGCCAGTAGTATAGTGGTGACAGCGAGCAATCAGCCCCAGCATTTT. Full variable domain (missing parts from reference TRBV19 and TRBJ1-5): DGGITQSPKYLFRKEGQNVTLSCEQNLNHDAMYWYRQDPGQGLRLIYYSQIVNDFQKGDIAEGYSVSREKKESFPLTVTSAQKNPTAFYLCASSIVVTASNQPQHFGDGTRLSIL.

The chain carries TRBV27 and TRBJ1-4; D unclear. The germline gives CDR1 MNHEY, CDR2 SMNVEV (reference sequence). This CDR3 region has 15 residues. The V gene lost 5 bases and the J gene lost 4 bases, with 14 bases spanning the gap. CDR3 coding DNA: TGTGCCAGCAGTCCGACTCGACGGAGTAATGAAAAACTGTTTTTT. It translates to CASSPTRRSNEKLFF.

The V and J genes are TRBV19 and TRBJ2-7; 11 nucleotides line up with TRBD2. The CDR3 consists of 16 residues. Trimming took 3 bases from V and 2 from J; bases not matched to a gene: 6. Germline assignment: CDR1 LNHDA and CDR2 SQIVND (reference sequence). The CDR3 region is CASSISLAGGTYEQYF. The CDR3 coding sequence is TGTGCCAGTAGTATTTCCCTAGCGGGAGGAACCTACGAGCAGTACTTC.

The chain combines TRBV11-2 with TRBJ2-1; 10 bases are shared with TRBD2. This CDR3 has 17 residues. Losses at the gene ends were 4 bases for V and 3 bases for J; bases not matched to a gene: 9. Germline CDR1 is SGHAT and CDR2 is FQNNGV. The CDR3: CASSSYGLAEIYNEQFF. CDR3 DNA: TGTGCCAGCAGCTCTTACGGACTAGCGGAGATCTACAATGAGCAGTTCTTC.

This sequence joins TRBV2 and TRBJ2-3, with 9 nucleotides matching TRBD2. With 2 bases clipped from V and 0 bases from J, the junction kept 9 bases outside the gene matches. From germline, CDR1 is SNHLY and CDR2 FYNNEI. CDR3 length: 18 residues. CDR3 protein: CASSEYGLAGPSTDTQYF. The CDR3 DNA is TGTGCCAGCAGTGAATATGGGCTAGCGGGACCCAGCACAGATACGCAGTATTTT.

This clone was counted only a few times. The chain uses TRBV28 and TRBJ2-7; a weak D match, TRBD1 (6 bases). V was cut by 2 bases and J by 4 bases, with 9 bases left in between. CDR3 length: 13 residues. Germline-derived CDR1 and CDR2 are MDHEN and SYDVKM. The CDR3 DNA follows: TGTGCCAGCAGTTTACCAGGGGCTTACGAGCAGTACTTC. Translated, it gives CASSLPGAYEQYF.

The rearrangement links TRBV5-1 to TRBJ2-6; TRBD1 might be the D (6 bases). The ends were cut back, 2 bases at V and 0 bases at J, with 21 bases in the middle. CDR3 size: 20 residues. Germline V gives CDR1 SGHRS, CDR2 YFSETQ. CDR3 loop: CASSFPVSGQLLSGANVLTF. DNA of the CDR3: TGCGCCAGCAGCTTTCCGGTGTCGGGACAACTCCTCTCTGGGGCCAACGTCCTGACTTTC.

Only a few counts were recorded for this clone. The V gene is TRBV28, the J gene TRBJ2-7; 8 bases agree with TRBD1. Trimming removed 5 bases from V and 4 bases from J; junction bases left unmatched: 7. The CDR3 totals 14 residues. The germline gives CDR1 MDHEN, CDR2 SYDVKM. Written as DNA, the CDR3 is TGTGCCAGCAGTCCGACAGGGGTCAGGTACGAGCAGTACTTC. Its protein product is CASSPTGVRYEQYF.

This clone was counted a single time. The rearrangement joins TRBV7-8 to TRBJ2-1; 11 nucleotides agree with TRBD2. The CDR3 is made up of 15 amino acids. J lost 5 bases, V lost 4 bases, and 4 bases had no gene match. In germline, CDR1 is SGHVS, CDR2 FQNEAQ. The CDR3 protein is CASSSLTSGNNEQFF. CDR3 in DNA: TGTGCCAGCAGCTCCTTGACTAGCGGGAACAATGAGCAGTTCTTC.

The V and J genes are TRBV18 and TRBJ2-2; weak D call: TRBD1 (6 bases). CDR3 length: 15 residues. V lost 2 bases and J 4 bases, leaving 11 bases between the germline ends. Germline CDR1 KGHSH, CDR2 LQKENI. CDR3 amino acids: CASSPRARGTGELFF. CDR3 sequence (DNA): TGTGCCAGCTCACCAAGGGCCAGGGGCACCGGGGAGCTGTTTTTT.

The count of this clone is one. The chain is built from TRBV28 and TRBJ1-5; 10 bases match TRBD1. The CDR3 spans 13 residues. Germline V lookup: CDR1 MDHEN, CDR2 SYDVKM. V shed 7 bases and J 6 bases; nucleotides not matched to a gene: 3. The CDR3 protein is CASNRDRGQPQHF. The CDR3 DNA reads TGTGCCAGCAATCGGGACAGGGGTCAGCCCCAGCATTTT. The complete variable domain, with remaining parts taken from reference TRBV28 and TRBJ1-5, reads DVKVTQSSRYLVKRTGEKVFLECVQDMDHENMFWYRQDPGLGLRLIYFSYDVKMKEKGDIPEGYSVSREKKERFSLILESASTNQTSMYLCASNRDRGQPQHFGDGTRLSIL.

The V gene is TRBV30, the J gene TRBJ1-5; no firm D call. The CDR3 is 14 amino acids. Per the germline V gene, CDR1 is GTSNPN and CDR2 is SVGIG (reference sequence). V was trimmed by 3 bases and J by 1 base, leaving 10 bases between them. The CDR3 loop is CAWRGGRSNQPQHF. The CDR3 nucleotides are TGTGCCTGGAGAGGCGGGAGGAGCAATCAGCCCCAGCATTTT.

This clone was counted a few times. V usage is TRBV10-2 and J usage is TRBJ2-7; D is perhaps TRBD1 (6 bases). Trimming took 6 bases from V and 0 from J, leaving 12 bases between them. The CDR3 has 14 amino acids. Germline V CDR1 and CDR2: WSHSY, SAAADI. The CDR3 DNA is TGCGCCAGCAGACAAACAGGGACCTCCTACGAGCAGTACTTC. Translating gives CASRQTGTSYEQYF.

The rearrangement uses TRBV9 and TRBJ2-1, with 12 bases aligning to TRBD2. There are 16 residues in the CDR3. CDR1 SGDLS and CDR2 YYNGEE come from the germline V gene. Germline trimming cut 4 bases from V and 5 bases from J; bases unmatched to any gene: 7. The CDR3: CASSKALAGGDNEQFF. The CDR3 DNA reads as TGTGCCAGCAGCAAGGCCCTAGCGGGAGGGGACAATGAGCAGTTCTTC.

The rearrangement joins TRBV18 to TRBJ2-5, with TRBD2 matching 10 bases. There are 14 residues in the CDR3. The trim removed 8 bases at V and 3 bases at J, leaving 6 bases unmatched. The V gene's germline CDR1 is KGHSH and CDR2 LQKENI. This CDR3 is CASTLAGGKETQYF. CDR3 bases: TGTGCCAGCACCTTAGCGGGAGGCAAAGAGACCCAGTACTTC.

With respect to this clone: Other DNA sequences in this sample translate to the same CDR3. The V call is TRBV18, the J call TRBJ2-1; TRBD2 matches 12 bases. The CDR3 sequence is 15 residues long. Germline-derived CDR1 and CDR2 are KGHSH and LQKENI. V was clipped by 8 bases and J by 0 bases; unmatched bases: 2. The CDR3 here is CASRLAGDSYNEQFF. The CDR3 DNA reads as TGTGCCAGCCGACTAGCGGGAGACTCCTACAATGAGCAGTTCTTC.

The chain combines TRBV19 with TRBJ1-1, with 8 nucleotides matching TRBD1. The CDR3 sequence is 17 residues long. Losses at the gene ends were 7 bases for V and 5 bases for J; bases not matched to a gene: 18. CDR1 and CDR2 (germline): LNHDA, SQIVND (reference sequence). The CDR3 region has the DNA TGTGCCAGTACCGATCGCAGTGGACAGGGACTTGGGACTGAAGCTTTCTTT. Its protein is CASTDRSGQGLGTEAFF.

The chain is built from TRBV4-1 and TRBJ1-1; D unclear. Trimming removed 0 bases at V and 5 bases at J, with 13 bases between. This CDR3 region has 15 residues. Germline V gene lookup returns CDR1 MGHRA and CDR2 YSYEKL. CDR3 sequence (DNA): TGCGCCAGCAGCCAAGAATCTCGGGAAAGGACTGAAGCTTTCTTT. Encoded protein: CASSQESRERTEAFF.

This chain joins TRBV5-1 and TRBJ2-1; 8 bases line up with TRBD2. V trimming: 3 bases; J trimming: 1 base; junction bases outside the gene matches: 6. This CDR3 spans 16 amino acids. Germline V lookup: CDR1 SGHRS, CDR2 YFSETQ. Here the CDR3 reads CASSSGGAGSYNEQFF. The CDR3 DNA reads TGCGCCAGCAGCTCGGGAGGGGCGGGTTCCTACAATGAGCAGTTCTTC.

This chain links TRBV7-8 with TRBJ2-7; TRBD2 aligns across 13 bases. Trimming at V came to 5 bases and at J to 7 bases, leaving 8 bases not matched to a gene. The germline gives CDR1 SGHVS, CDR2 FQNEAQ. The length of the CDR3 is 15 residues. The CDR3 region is CASSPQTSGRPEQYF. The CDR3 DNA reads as TGTGCCAGCAGCCCGCAGACTAGCGGGAGGCCTGAGCAGTACTTC.

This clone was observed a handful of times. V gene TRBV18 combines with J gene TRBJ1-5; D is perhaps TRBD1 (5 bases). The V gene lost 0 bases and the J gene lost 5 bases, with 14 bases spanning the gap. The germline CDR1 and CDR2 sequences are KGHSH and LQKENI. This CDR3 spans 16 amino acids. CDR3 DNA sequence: TGTGCCAGCTCACCACCGGACAAGGGCGGCTATCAGCCCCAGCATTTT. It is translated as CASSPPDKGGYQPQHF.

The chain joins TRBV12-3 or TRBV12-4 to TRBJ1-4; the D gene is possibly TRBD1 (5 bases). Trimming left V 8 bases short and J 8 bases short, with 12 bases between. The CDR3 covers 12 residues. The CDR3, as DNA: TGTGCCAGCTCAGGGTTAGGGGAAAAACTGTTTTTT. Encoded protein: CASSGLGEKLFF.

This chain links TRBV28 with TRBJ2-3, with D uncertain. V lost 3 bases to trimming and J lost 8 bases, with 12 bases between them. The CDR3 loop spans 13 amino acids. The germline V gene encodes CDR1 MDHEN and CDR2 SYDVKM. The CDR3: CASSLVSPGTQYF. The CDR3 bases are TGTGCCAGCAGTTTGGTCAGCCCGGGTACGCAGTATTTT.